This TCR beta chain was identified during a study of T cell responses to AZD1222 COVID-19 vaccine. Study outcomes and limitations: Of spike-specific TCRs, nearly half reportedly target regions left unmutated in variants.

The repertoire was sequenced with immunoSEQ multiplex PCR; TCRdb's copy has only in-frame clones and lacks some. This repertoire shows roughly 150,000 clones, 91% found once; its top ten account for 1% to 1.5%. This clone was seen a single time. What it recognizes is unknown. Looked up from germline, CDR1 is KGHDR and CDR2 is SFDVKD. Trimming removed 8 bases from V and 1 base from J, with 9 bases in between. CDR3 size: 13 residues. This TCR derives from an adult who received the AZD1222 COVID-19 vaccine. The gene calls are TRBV24-1 and TRBJ2-3; D is undetermined. The input for sequencing was peripheral blood, taken 28 days after the second AZD1222 dose. CDR3 region: CATTGPGTDTQYF. CDR3 nucleotides: TGTGCCACCACCGGGCCGGGCACAGATACGCAGTATTTT.